This T cell receptor (beta chain) stems from a study of human thymus T cells. Using immunoSEQ multiplex PCR, the repertoire was profiled, and TCRdb retains in-frame clones only, with some absent. The sample contains about 50,000 clones, approximately 95% of which appear only once. V was shortened by 5 bases and J by 0 bases, with 11 bases between the two germline ends. Germline V gene sequence: CDR1 MDHEN, CDR2 SYDVKM. This CDR3 has 15 amino acids. Material: blood. The chain carries TRBV28 and TRBJ2-4, with a weak D call TRBD1 (5 bases). This clonotype originated in a girl less than two years old with a congenital heart defect but otherwise immunologically healthy. CDR3 amino acids: CASSTQALAKNIQYF. The CDR3 DNA reads as TGTGCCAGCAGTACACAGGCCCTAGCCAAAAACATTCAGTACTTC.